This TCR beta chain is from a study of blood T cell repertoires in COVID-19. Germline trimming cut 2 bases from V and 7 bases from J; bases unmatched to any gene: 14. The length of the CDR3 is 17 residues. CDR1 and CDR2 from the germline V gene are MDHEN and SYDVKM. Libraries were prepared by immunoSEQ multiplex PCR; TCRdb keeps only in-frame clonotypes and omits some of them. The sample has about 84,000 clones; around four fifths are singletons. This clone was seen only once. V is TRBV28 and J is TRBJ2-7; 10 nucleotides agree with TRBD2. The sample taken for sequencing was peripheral blood. The sequence was obtained from a man older than 75 with active or convalescent COVID-19. In DNA, the CDR3 is TGTGCCAGCAGTTTACCCTCGGGGGCTAGCGGGAGAGCTGAGCAGTACTTC. Translated, it gives CASSLPSGASGRAEQYF. Full variable domain (outside the CDR3, taken from reference TRBV28 and TRBJ2-7): DVKVTQSSRYLVKRTGEKVFLECVQDMDHENMFWYRQDPGLGLRLIYFSYDVKMKEKGDIPEGYSVSREKKERFSLILESASTNQTSMYLCASSLPSGASGRAEQYFGPGTRLTVT.